These T cell receptor beta chains were read from a single sample in a study of T cells after yellow fever vaccination. From the 5' RACE reads, TCRdb called clonotypes with MiXCR, one entry per CDR3 protein. In the table there are around 400,000 distinct CDR3 sequences, roughly 10% of which are singletons. The sample consisted of PBMCs, taken on the day of the first yellow fever vaccination. The receptors shown here come from a man aged 18 to 30 who received the YFV17D yellow fever vaccine. Both conserved end residues are part of each CDR3. A D gene is named only where the DNA matches it firmly. Clone size is not always given. Where it is, it says once, few, many or a class for expanded clones.

V,size,D,J,CDR3,DNA
TRBV7-9,-,TRBD1,TRBJ1-2,CASSLVNRGHYGYTF,TGTGCCAGCAGCCTAGTCAACAGGGGACACTATGGCTACACCTTC
TRBV5-1,-,TRBD1,TRBJ2-2,CASSPQDRGVTGELFF,TGCGCCAGCAGCCCCCAGGACAGGGGGGTAACCGGGGAGCTGTTTTTT
TRBV7-3,-,-,TRBJ2-1,CASSPLGGTGSHNEQFF,TGTGCCAGCAGCCCCCTGGGTGGGACGGGGTCCCACAATGAGCAGTTCTTC
TRBV20-1,-,-,TRBJ1-2,CSARGRDGYTF,TGCAGTGCAAGGGGCCGCGATGGCTACACCTTC
TRBV5-1,many,-,TRBJ2-1,CASSLGLGYNEQFF,TGCGCCAGCAGCCTTGGTCTGGGTTACAATGAGCAGTTCTTC
TRBV4-3,-,-,TRBJ2-5,CASSQDAMVKETQYF,TGCGCCAGCAGCCAAGACGCAATGGTGAAAGAGACCCAGTACTTC
TRBV5-1,-,TRBD1,TRBJ1-3,CASSGQAGSGNTIYF,TGCGCCAGCAGTGGACAGGCTGGTTCTGGAAACACCATATATTTT
TRBV9,few,-,TRBJ2-1,CASSVDGVGYNEQFF,TGTGCCAGCAGCGTAGATGGGGTGGGGTACAATGAGCAGTTCTTC
TRBV4-1,-,-,TRBJ1-4,CASSQVIAEKLFF,TGCGCCAGCAGCCAGGTGATAGCTGAAAAACTGTTTTTT
TRBV7-2,many,-,TRBJ2-4,CASSLSQGQGAKNIQYF,TGTGCCAGCAGCTTAAGTCAGGGCCAGGGGGCCAAAAACATTCAGTACTTC
TRBV9,few,-,TRBJ2-5,CASSGSGETQYF,TGTGCCAGCAGCGGTAGCGGCGAGACCCAGTACTTC
TRBV5-6,few,-,TRBJ1-1,CASSLHRATEAFF,TGTGCCAGCAGCTTGCACAGGGCGACTGAAGCTTTCTTT
TRBV5-3,-,-,TRBJ1-1,CARSLGLLWLTPFLPGTEAFF,TGTGCCAGGAGCTTGGGGCTCCTCTGGTTGACCCCCTTCCTCCCGGGGACTGAAGCTTTCTTT
TRBV3-1,few,TRBD2,TRBJ2-3,CASSQGAGGPWSTDTQYF,TGTGCCAGCAGCCAAGGAGCGGGGGGACCGTGGAGCACAGATACGCAGTATTTT
TRBV11-2,few,TRBD1,TRBJ2-7,CASSQGGTTYEQYF,TGTGCCAGCAGCCAAGGGGGCACTACCTACGAGCAGTACTTC
TRBV5-1,-,-,TRBJ1-1,CASSLDRQNTEAFF,TGCGCCAGCAGCTTGGACAGACAGAACACTGAAGCTTTCTTT